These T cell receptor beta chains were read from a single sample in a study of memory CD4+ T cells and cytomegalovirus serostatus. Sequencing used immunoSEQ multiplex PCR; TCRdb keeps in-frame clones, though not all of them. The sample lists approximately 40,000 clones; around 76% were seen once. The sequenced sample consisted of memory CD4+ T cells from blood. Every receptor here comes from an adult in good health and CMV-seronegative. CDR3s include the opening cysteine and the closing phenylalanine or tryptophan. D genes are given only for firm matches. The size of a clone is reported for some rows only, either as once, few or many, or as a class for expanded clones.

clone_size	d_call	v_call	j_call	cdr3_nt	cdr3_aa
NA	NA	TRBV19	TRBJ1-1	TGTGCCAGTAGTATCGGGGGCACTTGGGACACTGAAGCTTTCTTT	CASSIGGTWDTEAFF
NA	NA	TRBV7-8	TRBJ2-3	TGTGCCAGCAGCCCGGGGGGCGGGGACACAGATACGCAGTATTTT	CASSPGGGDTDTQYF
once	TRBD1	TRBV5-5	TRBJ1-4	TGTGCCAGCAGCTGGACAGGGGCAAATGAAAAACTGTTTTTT	CASSWTGANEKLFF
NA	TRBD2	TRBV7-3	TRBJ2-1	TGTGCCAGCAGCATTACTAGCGGGACCTACAATGAGCAGTTCTTC	CASSITSGTYNEQFF
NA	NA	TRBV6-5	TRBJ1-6	TGTGCCAGCAGTAGAAAACAGGGTAGAGGTTCACCCCTCCACTTT	CASSRKQGRGSPLHF
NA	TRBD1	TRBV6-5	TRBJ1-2	TGTGCCAGCAGGAGGGACAGCAACTATGGCTACACCTTC	CASRRDSNYGYTF
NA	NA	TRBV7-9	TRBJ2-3	TGTGCCAGCAGTTTCTCAGGGGCAGATACGCAGTATTTT	CASSFSGADTQYF
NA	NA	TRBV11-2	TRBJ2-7	TGTGCCAGCAGCTATAGGACGGTTGCCTACGAGCAGTACTTC	CASSYRTVAYEQYF
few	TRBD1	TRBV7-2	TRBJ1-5	TGTGCCAGCAGCCAGGGGGGGACGGCCAGGGGTCAGCCCCAGCATTTT	CASSQGGTARGQPQHF
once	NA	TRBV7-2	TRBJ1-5	TGTGCCAGCAGTGCAGAGGGCAATCAGCCCCAGCATTTT	CASSAEGNQPQHF
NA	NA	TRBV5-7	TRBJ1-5	TGTGCCAGCAGCTGGGGGCCTAATAGCAATCAGCCCCAGCATTTT	CASSWGPNSNQPQHF
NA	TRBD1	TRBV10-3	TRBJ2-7	TGTGCCATCAGGAGCCGGACAGGGGTTTCGTACGAGCAGTACTTC	CAIRSRTGVSYEQYF
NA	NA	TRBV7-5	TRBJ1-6	TGTGCCAGCAGCTTATCAGGGGCCCATCCCCTCCACTTT	CASSLSGAHPLHF
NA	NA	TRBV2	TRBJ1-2	TGTGCCAGCAGTGAATTAGGGGCTTGGGGCTACACCTTC	CASSELGAWGYTF
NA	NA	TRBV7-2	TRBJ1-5	TGTGCCAGCAGCCAAGGCAGTAGCAATCAGCCCCAGCATTTT	CASSQGSSNQPQHF
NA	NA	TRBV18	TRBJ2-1	TGTGCCAGCTCAACGATGGCGGGCACCTACAATGAGCAGTTCTTC	CASSTMAGTYNEQFF
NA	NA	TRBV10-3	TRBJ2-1	TGTGCCATCAGTGCGTCACTCCTTGGGGATGAGCAGTTCTTC	CAISASLLGDEQFF
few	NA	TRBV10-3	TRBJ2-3	TGTGCCATCGTCGAGGAGAACACAGATACGCAGTATTTT	CAIVEENTDTQYF
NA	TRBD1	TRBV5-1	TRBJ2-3	TGCGCCAGCAGCCCGACAGGGGACCCCACAGATACGCAGTATTTT	CASSPTGDPTDTQYF
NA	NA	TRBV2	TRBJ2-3	TGTGCCAGCAGTGAATTGCAAGTCGCAGATACGCAGTATTTT	CASSELQVADTQYF
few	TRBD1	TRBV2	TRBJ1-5	TGTGCCACCGGGACAGGGGAGGGTCCTCAGCCCCAGCATTTT	CATGTGEGPQPQHF
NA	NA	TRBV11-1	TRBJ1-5	TGTGCCAGCAGCTTAAAAATCGATCAGCCCCAGCATTTT	CASSLKIDQPQHF
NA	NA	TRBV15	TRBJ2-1	TGTGCCACCAGCAGACCCTCACGGGACTGGCTGAGGAATGAGCAGTTCTTC	CATSRPSRDWLRNEQFF
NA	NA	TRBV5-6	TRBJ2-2	TGTGCCAGCAGCTCGCTGGGGCGGGCAGGCACCGGGGAGCTGTTTTTT	CASSSLGRAGTGELFF
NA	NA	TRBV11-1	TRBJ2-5	TGTGCCAGCAGCTTAGTCTTCCAGGGGGGGGATGAGACCCAGTACTTC	CASSLVFQGGDETQYF
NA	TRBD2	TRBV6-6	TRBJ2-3	TGTGCCAGCAGTTACCTGGGCGGGGGGGCCGTAGATACGCAGTATTTT	CASSYLGGGAVDTQYF